A single sample is the source of the 24 T cell receptor beta chains below, sequenced in a study of T-cell reconstitution after alpha-beta-depleted transplantation in children. Unique molecular identifiers were built into the TCRbeta library. Using its own MiXCR run on the PCR reads, TCRdb lists one record per CDR3 protein. The sample has about a million distinct CDR3 sequences, under 30% seen once; the top ten hold 28%. Sample: PBMCs, mostly from graft donor cells, taken 360 days after TCRalphabeta/CD19-depleted stem cell transplant. Receptor source: a boy under two years old who had a stem cell transplant for SCID, so the T cells may come from the graft donor.

The chain joins TRBV19 to TRBJ2-7; 9 nucleotides align to TRBD1. Germline CDR1 LNHDA, CDR2 SQIVND (reference sequence). V lost 5 bases to trimming and J lost 3 bases; unmatched junction nucleotides: 8. The CDR3 consists of 15 residues. In DNA form, the CDR3 reads TGTGCCAGTAGTTTCTCCGGACAGGGGAACTACGAGCAGTACTTC. This codes for CASSFSGQGNYEQYF.

Points on this clonotype: At one boundary the junction diverges from the germline segment, which might be a read error. The chain employs TRBV29-1 and TRBJ2-1, with D unclear. The CDR3 runs to 12 residues. Germline values: CDR1 SQVTM, CDR2 ANQGSEA. The CDR3: CSVEGRQLPLVF. For the CDR3, the DNA is TGCAGCGTTGAGGGTCGTCAGCTCCCCTTGGTCTTC.

The rearrangement uses TRBV7-2 and TRBJ2-3; D is undetermined. CDR1 SGHTA and CDR2 FQGNSA come from the germline V gene. V was shortened by 1 base and J by 1 base, with 9 bases between the two germline ends. The CDR3 is made up of 15 amino acids. The CDR3 nucleotides read TGTGCCAGCAGCTTAGTCCGGAGCCGCACAGATACGCAGTATTTT. This codes for CASSLVRSRTDTQYF.

The chain couples TRBV4-1 to TRBJ2-7, with D unresolved. The CDR3 sequence is 17 residues long. Germline V gene sequence: CDR1 MGHRA, CDR2 YSYEKL. The V end lost 0 bases, the J end lost 0 bases, and 15 bases lay between the germline ends. CDR3 amino acids: CASSQDGVGGSSYEQYF. Written as DNA, the CDR3 is TGCGCCAGCAGCCAAGACGGTGTTGGCGGTAGCTCCTACGAGCAGTACTTC.

This clonotype came up a few times. The gene calls are TRBV24-1 and TRBJ2-7, with TRBD1 as a possible D gene (6 bases). This CDR3 region has 14 residues. V lost 5 bases to trimming and J lost 1 base, with 11 bases between them. From germline, CDR1 is KGHDR and CDR2 SFDVKD. In DNA form, the CDR3 reads TGTGCCACCAGTGTTACAGGGACATCCTACGAGCAGTACTTC. As protein: CATSVTGTSYEQYF.

The V and J genes are TRBV20-1 and TRBJ1-1; 11 positions match TRBD1. CDR1 is DFQATT, CDR2 SNEGSKA, per germline (reference sequence). Trimming cost V 3 bases and J 3 bases; bases outside gene matches: 9. There are 16 residues in the CDR3. CDR3 loop: CSASVRTGGEHTEAFF. For the CDR3, the DNA is TGCAGTGCTAGTGTCCGGACAGGGGGCGAACACACTGAAGCTTTCTTT.

The gene calls are TRBV11-2 and TRBJ1-1; no clear D gene. CDR3 length equals 16 residues. Per germline, CDR1 SGHAT and CDR2 FQNNGV. Trimming took off 2 bases at V and 5 bases at J, with 18 bases between the two ends. CDR3 residues: CASSLFEGNRRTEAFF. The CDR3 nucleotides read TGTGCCAGCAGCTTATTTGAAGGAAATCGGCGGACTGAAGCTTTCTTT. Filled out from reference TRBV11-2 and TRBJ1-1, the complete variable domain reads EAGVAQSPRYKIIEKRQSVAFWCNPISGHATLYWYQQILGQGPKLLIQFQNNGVVDDSQLPKDRFSAERLKGVDSTLKIQPAKLEDSAVYLCASSLFEGNRRTEAFFGQGTRLTVV.

The chain uses TRBV12-5 and TRBJ1-1; weak D call: TRBD1 (6 bases). Germline-derived CDR1 and CDR2 are LGHNT and FRNRAP. CDR3 size: 15 residues. V was clipped by 3 bases and J by 4 bases, with 15 bases between them. In DNA, the CDR3 is TGTGCTAGTGGTTTTGCCGCCAAGGGGGGCACTGAAGCTTTCTTT. Its translation is CASGFAAKGGTEAFF.

This clonotype was seen more than once but under ten times. The chain combines TRBV5-1 with TRBJ2-1; D is unclear. V was pared by 4 bases and J by 2 bases, with 13 bases between. Germline CDR1 SGHRS, CDR2 YFSETQ. The CDR3 covers 15 residues. In DNA form, the CDR3 reads TGCGCCAGCAGCCCAGAAGACACACCCTACAATGAGCAGTTCTTC. As protein: CASSPEDTPYNEQFF.

The rearrangement uses TRBV4-1 and TRBJ2-3; 7 nucleotides line up with TRBD2. The CDR3 is 18 residues long. CDR1 is MGHRA and CDR2 is YSYEKL in the germline V gene. The ends lost 5 bases at V and 1 base at J; junction bases unmatched: 15. The CDR3, as DNA: TGCGCCAGCAGCTACCTATTTCAAGCGGGGAGACGCACAGATACGCAGTATTTT. This sequence encodes CASSYLFQAGRRTDTQYF.

In its sample, this clonotype was seen a few times. The V and J genes are TRBV5-1 and TRBJ1-1, with D maybe TRBD1 (6 bases). This CDR3 spans 14 amino acids. V lost 5 bases and J 3 bases, leaving 14 bases between the germline ends. Germline CDR1 and CDR2: SGHRS and YFSETQ. Written as DNA, the CDR3 is TGCGCCAGCAGTGAGGGGGGGGCGTACACTGAAGCTTTCTTT. Protein: CASSEGGAYTEAFF.

V is TRBV27 and J is TRBJ2-4; 7 bases fit TRBD1. Germline values: CDR1 MNHEY, CDR2 SMNVEV (reference sequence). V trimming: 7 bases; J trimming: 9 bases; junction bases outside the gene matches: 18. The CDR3 contains 16 residues. DNA for the CDR3: TGTGCCAGCAATACCGGACAGGTGGAATCCCGAGGCATTCAGTACTTC. Amino acids: CASNTGQVESRGIQYF.

This rearrangement joins TRBV9 to TRBJ2-7; D unclear. This CDR3 has 15 residues. With 3 bases removed from V and 4 bases from J, the gap between germline ends came to 17 bases. In germline, CDR1 is SGDLS, CDR2 YYNGEE. CDR3 sequence: CASSAQPLDAYEQYF. DNA for the CDR3: TGTGCCAGCAGCGCACAGCCCTTGGACGCGTACGAGCAGTACTTC.

J is TRBJ1-5 and V is TRBV12-3 or TRBV12-4; D is possibly TRBD1 (6 bases). The CDR3 extends over 15 amino acids. Deletions cut 2 bases from V and 9 bases from J, with 17 bases between. CDR3 bases: TGTGCCAGCAGTTTAATGGTACAGGGTCATTCGCCCCAGCATTTT. It encodes CASSLMVQGHSPQHF.

This clonotype was seen more than once but under ten times. The V and J genes are TRBV9 and TRBJ2-3; D possibly corresponds to TRBD1 (5 bases). CDR1 is SGDLS and CDR2 is YYNGEE in the germline V gene. The CDR3 runs to 17 residues. The V end was cut by 5 bases, the J end by 2 bases, with 21 bases between. CDR3 coding DNA: TGTGCCAGCAGTGGGGCAGGGTACATCGCCTTCACAGATACGCAGTATTTT. This sequence encodes CASSGAGYIAFTDTQYF.

This clonotype was picked up a small number of times. This chain uses TRBV5-1 with TRBJ2-5; a possible D gene is TRBD2 (6 bases). The CDR3 runs to 16 residues. Between the trimmed V and J ends, which lost 4 bases and 2 bases, there was a span of 18 bases. Germline V lookup: CDR1 SGHRS, CDR2 YFSETQ. CDR3 nucleotide sequence: TGCGCCAGCAGCCCAATAGCGGCCGGGCCACAAGAGACCCAGTACTTC. Its translation: CASSPIAAGPQETQYF.

This clonotype turned up a few times. The rearrangement uses TRBV4-1 and TRBJ2-3, with 10 bases that match TRBD2. The germline gives CDR1 MGHRA, CDR2 YSYEKL. After removal of 0 bases from V and 0 bases from J, the junction contained 9 bases not matched to a gene. The CDR3 contains 19 residues. DNA for the CDR3: TGCGCCAGCAGCCAAGATGTAGCTAGCGGGGGCCTTAGCACAGATACGCAGTATTTT. It yields the protein CASSQDVASGGLSTDTQYF.

V is TRBV12-3 or TRBV12-4 and J is TRBJ2-5; D is undetermined. This CDR3 is built from 13 residues. Trimming cost V 8 bases and J 0 bases, with 10 bases left between them. The CDR3, as DNA: TGTGCCAGCGGCAATATCAACCAAGAGACCCAGTACTTC. Amino acid sequence: CASGNINQETQYF.

The CDR3 coding sequence is TGTGCCAGCAGCCCTTCCCCCGTCCGGGGACGGTACAATGAGCAGTTCTTC. Protein sequence: CASSPSPVRGRYNEQFF. The rearrangement uses TRBV28 and TRBJ2-1; the D call may be TRBD1 or TRBD2 (5 bases each). The V gene's germline CDR1 is MDHEN and CDR2 SYDVKM. The germline V and J ends were trimmed by 6 bases and 4 bases, with 22 bases remaining between them. The CDR3 has 17 residues.

The chain couples TRBV28 to TRBJ2-7, with a tentative D call TRBD2 (5 bases). The CDR3 extends over 14 amino acids. The V and J ends lost 5 bases and 6 bases respectively, with 17 bases between them. CDR1 is MDHEN, CDR2 SYDVKM, per germline. The CDR3 region has the DNA TGTGCCAGCAGTCGTCGGGAAAGGAGTCTCGAGCAGTACTTC. Its protein is CASSRRERSLEQYF.

V usage is TRBV4-1 and J usage is TRBJ2-1; D gene uncertain. Germline V CDR1 and CDR2: MGHRA, YSYEKL. The germline V and J ends were trimmed by 0 bases and 14 bases, with 17 bases remaining between them. The CDR3 has 14 residues. CDR3 DNA sequence: TGCGCCAGCAGCCAAGATGTGGCCTCCGGTTACGAGTTCTTC. It yields the protein CASSQDVASGYEFF.

The rearrangement links TRBV4-3 to TRBJ2-1, with TRBD2 identical over 7 bases. The V gene's germline CDR1 is LGHNA and CDR2 YSLEER. This CDR3 spans 14 amino acids. V shed 0 bases, J shed 9 bases, and the junction held 5 bases outside the gene matches. This chain's CDR3 is CASSQEWASGEQFF. In nucleotides, the CDR3 is TGCGCCAGCAGCCAAGAATGGGCTAGCGGTGAGCAGTTCTTC.

The genes are TRBV5-1 and TRBJ2-7, with D perhaps assigned TRBD1 or TRBD2 (5 bases each). The CDR3 spans 14 residues. V was trimmed by 4 bases and J by 0 bases, leaving 11 bases between them. The germline gives CDR1 SGHRS, CDR2 YFSETQ. The CDR3: CASSHAGSSYEQYF. CDR3 in DNA: TGCGCCAGCAGCCACGCAGGGAGCTCCTACGAGCAGTACTTC.

This clonotype was observed a single time. The V gene is TRBV11-1, the J gene TRBJ2-1; TRBD2 matches 12 bases. Germline V gene lookup returns CDR1 SGHAT and CDR2 FQDESV (reference sequence). V lost 4 bases to trimming and J lost 3 bases; unmatched junction nucleotides: 4. This CDR3 has 16 amino acids. CDR3 coding DNA: TGTGCCAGCAGCTGGTCGACTAGCGGGGGCTACAATGAGCAGTTCTTC. It translates to CASSWSTSGGYNEQFF.